Listed below are T cell receptor beta chains from one sample, sequenced in a study of spatial heterogeneity in lung cancer. Via MiXCR, TCRdb re-called the 5' RACE reads, giving one row per CDR3 protein. The sample yields about 39,000 distinct CDR3 sequences, around 3.1% seen once. Sequenced here: normal lung tissue next to the tumor, sampled at surgery. The receptors come from a male donor with early-stage non-small cell lung cancer. Each CDR3 is given with its conserved first and last residue. The D gene is left open where the match is weak. Clone size is given for some rows only: seen once, a few or many times, or a class if the clone is expanded.

>-|TRBJ1-5|TRBV20-1|many
CSARGRREPQHF
TGCAGTGCTAGGGGGAGAAGGGAGCCCCAGCATTTT
>-|TRBJ2-3|TRBV20-1|many
CSAGVTETDTQYF
TGCAGTGCAGGGGTGACGGAGACAGATACGCAGTATTTT
>-|TRBJ1-3|TRBV4-1|-
CASSMEEVEGNTIYF
TGCGCCAGCAGCATGGAGGAGGTGGAAGGAAACACCATATATTTT
>-|TRBJ2-5|TRBV24-1|few
CATSPAGKETQYF
TGTGCCACCAGCCCCGCGGGGAAAGAGACCCAGTACTTC
>-|TRBJ1-1|TRBV3-1|many
CASGTGSNTEAFF
TGTGCCAGCGGAACAGGCTCGAACACTGAAGCTTTCTTT
>-|TRBJ2-1|TRBV7-8|many
CASSLFSSPGNEQFF
TGTGCCAGCAGCTTATTTAGTTCCCCAGGGAATGAGCAGTTCTTC
>-|TRBJ2-1|TRBV29-1|many
CSLVDGGIYNEQFF
TGCAGCTTAGTTGACGGCGGGATCTACAATGAGCAGTTCTTC
>TRBD1|TRBJ1-2|TRBV29-1|-
CSVEDFTGGDYGYTF
TGCAGCGTTGAAGATTTTACAGGGGGCGACTATGGCTACACCTTC
>TRBD1|TRBJ1-5|TRBV7-6|many
CASSYGDRVGQPQHF
TGTGCCAGCAGCTACGGAGACAGGGTCGGGCAGCCCCAGCATTTT
>TRBD1|TRBJ1-6|TRBV10-3|many
CATSDRDRSPLHF
TGTGCCACCTCGGACAGGGACCGTTCACCCCTCCACTTT
>-|TRBJ2-3|TRBV5-1|many
CASSQQGDTQYF
TGCGCCAGCAGTCAACAGGGAGATACGCAGTATTTT
>TRBD2|TRBJ2-6|TRBV7-2|many
CASSSIRSSGPSGANVLTF
TGTGCCAGCAGCTCCATACGCTCTAGCGGGCCCTCTGGGGCCAACGTCCTGACTTTC
>-|TRBJ2-3|TRBV18|many
CASSPVPTDTQYF
TGTGCCAGCTCACCGGTCCCCACAGATACGCAGTATTTT
>-|TRBJ2-2|TRBV3-1|many
CASGRDSALPGELFF
TGTGCCAGCGGCCGGGACTCGGCCCTTCCCGGGGAGCTGTTTTTT
>-|TRBJ2-6|TRBV18|many
CASSPPRWDVGSGANVLTF
TGTGCCAGCTCACCACCCCGGTGGGACGTTGGCTCTGGGGCCAACGTCCTGACTTTC
>TRBD2|TRBJ2-5|TRBV28|many
CASSSVSGNQETQYF
TGTGCCAGCAGCTCTGTAAGCGGGAACCAAGAGACCCAGTACTTC
>TRBD2|TRBJ2-3|TRBV12-3/TRBV12-4|many
CASSSGGRSTDTQYF
TGTGCCAGCAGTTCAGGCGGGAGGAGCACAGATACGCAGTATTTT
>TRBD2|TRBJ2-1|TRBV6-5|many
CASSYSKLAGDEQFF
TGTGCCAGCAGTTACTCGAAACTAGCGGGGGATGAGCAGTTCTTC
>-|TRBJ1-3|TRBV28|many
CASSLNVAGNTIYF
TGTGCCAGCAGTTTAAACGTAGCTGGAAACACCATATATTTT
>TRBD2|TRBJ2-1|TRBV20-1|-
CSAGLAGDNEQFF
TGCAGTGCGGGACTAGCGGGAGACAATGAGCAGTTCTTC
>-|TRBJ1-2|TRBV18|many
CASSPQWQQYGYTF
TGTGCCAGCTCACCCCAGTGGCAGCAGTATGGCTACACCTTC
>-|TRBJ2-6|TRBV18|many
CASSLTDSGANVLTF
TGTGCCAGCTCACTAACGGACTCTGGGGCCAACGTCCTGACTTTC